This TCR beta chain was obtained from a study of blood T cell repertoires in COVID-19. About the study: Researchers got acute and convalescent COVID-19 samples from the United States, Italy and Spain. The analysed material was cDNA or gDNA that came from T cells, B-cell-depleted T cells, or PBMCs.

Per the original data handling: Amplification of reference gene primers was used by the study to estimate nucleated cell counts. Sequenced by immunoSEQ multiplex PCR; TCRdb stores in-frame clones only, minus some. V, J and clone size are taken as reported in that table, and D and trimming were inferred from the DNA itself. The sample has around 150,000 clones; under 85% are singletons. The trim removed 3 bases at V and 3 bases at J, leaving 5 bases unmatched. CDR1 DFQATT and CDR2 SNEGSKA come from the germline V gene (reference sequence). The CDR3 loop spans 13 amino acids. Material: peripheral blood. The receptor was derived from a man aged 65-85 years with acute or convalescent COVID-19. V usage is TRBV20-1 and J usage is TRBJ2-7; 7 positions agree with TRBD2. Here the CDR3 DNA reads TGCAGTGCTAGTCTGCTAGCGGTCTACGAGCAGTACTTC. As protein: CSASLLAVYEQYF.